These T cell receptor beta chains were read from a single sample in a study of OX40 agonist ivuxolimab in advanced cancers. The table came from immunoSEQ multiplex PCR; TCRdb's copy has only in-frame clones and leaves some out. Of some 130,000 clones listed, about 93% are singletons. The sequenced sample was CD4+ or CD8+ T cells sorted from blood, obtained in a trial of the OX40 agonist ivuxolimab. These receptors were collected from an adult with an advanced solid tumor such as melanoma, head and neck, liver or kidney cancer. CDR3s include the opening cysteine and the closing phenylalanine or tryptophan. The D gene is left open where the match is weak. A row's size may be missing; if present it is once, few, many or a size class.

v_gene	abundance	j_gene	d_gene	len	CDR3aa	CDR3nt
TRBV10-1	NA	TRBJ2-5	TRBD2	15	CASSKGTTVGETQYF	TGCGCCAGCAGTAAGGGGACTACCGTGGGAGAGACCCAGTACTTC
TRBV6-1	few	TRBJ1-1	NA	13	CASNGQLNTEAFF	TGTGCCAGCAACGGACAGTTGAACACTGAAGCTTTCTTT
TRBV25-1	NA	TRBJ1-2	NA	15	CASSEEIQGSNGYTF	TGTGCCAGCAGTGAAGAAATTCAGGGAAGTAATGGCTACACCTTC
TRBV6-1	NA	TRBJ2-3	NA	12	CASRELGNTQYF	TGTGCCAGCAGGGAGTTGGGGAATACACAGTATTTT
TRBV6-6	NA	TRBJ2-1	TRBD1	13	CASATGSYNEQFF	TGTGCCAGCGCGACAGGGAGTTACAATGAGCAGTTCTTC
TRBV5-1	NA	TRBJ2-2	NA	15	CASSPGGANTGELFF	TGCGCCAGCAGCCCCGGGGGAGCGAATACCGGGGAGCTGTTTTTT
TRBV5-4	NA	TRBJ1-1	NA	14	CASSAKGGGSEAFF	TGTGCCAGCAGCGCTAAGGGGGGTGGGTCTGAAGCTTTCTTT
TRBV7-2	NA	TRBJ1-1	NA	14	CASSPHRGGTEAFF	TGTGCCAGCAGCCCCCACCGCGGGGGCACTGAAGCTTTCTTT
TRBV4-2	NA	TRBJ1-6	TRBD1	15	CASSERTGENSPLHF	TGTGCCAGCAGCGAACGGACAGGGGAGAATTCACCCCTCCACTTT
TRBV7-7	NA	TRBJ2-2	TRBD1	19	CASSSTPGQGGIFAGELFF	TGTGCCAGCAGCTCCACGCCCGGACAGGGAGGTATATTTGCCGGGGAGCTGTTTTTT
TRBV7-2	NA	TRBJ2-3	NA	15	CASSRRSAATDTQYF	TGTGCCAGCAGCCGACGGTCAGCCGCCACAGATACGCAGTATTTT
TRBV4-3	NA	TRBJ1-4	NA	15	CASSLRAAAYEKLFF	TGCGCCAGCAGCCTTCGGGCCGCCGCCTATGAAAAACTGTTTTTT
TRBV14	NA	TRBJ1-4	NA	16	CASSQFGGATNEKLFF	TGTGCCAGCAGCCAATTCGGTGGGGCAACTAATGAAAAACTGTTTTTT
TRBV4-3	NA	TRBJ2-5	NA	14	CASSQEGRGQTQYF	TGCGCCAGCAGCCAAGAAGGCAGGGGACAGACCCAGTACTTC
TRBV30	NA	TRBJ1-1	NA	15	CAWSGGDRTRTEAFF	TGTGCCTGGAGCGGGGGAGACAGGACCCGCACTGAAGCTTTCTTT
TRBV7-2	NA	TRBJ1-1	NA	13	CASSLQGSSRAFF	TGTGCCAGCAGCTTGCAGGGTAGCAGCAGGGCTTTCTTT
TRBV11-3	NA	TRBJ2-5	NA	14	CASSFSDRGETQYF	TGTGCCAGCAGCTTCTCAGATCGCGGAGAGACCCAGTACTTC
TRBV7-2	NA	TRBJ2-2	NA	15	CASSLVGGGNGELFF	TGTGCCAGCAGCTTAGTCGGCGGAGGGAACGGGGAGCTGTTTTTT
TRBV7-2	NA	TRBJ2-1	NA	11	CASRRGLGQFF	TGTGCCAGCAGGCGGGGATTGGGGCAGTTCTTC
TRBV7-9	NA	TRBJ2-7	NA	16	CASTPGSGIPSYEQYF	TGTGCCAGCACCCCAGGGTCGGGGATCCCCTCCTACGAGCAGTACTTC
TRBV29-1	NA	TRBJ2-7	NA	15	CSAVIRAESSYEQYF	TGCAGCGCCGTTATACGAGCTGAGTCCAGCTACGAGCAGTACTTC
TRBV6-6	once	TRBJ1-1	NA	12	CASSYQSLEAFF	TGTGCCAGCAGTTACCAATCCCTTGAAGCTTTCTTT
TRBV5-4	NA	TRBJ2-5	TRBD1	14	CASSYGQAQETQYF	TGTGCCAGCAGCTACGGACAGGCCCAAGAGACCCAGTACTTC
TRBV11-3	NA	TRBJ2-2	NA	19	CASSPWTRVEGPDTGELFF	TGTGCCAGCAGCCCATGGACGAGGGTGGAGGGGCCGGACACCGGGGAGCTGTTTTTT
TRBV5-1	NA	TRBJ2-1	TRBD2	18	CASRTLAYGGSSYNEQFF	TGCGCCAGCAGAACCCTAGCTTATGGCGGGAGCTCCTACAATGAGCAGTTCTTC
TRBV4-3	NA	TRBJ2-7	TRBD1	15	CASSQGPGQGYEQYF	TGCGCCAGCAGCCAGGGACCGGGACAGGGCTACGAGCAGTACTTC
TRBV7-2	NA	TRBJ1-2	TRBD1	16	CASSSGPGQGNYGYTF	TGTGCCAGCAGCTCAGGACCGGGACAGGGTAACTATGGCTACACCTTC
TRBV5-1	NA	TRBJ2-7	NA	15	CASSFLSGRSYEQYF	TGCGCCAGCAGCTTTTTAAGCGGTAGGTCCTACGAGCAGTACTTC
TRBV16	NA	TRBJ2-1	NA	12	CASSQGGAGWLF	TGTGCCAGCAGCCAAGGGGGAGCGGGTTGGCTCTTC
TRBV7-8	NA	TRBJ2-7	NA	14	CASRGGSPGYEQYF	TGTGCCAGCAGGGGGGGAAGTCCGGGCTACGAGCAGTACTTC
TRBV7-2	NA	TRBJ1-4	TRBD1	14	CASSSQGTNEKLFF	TGTGCCAGCAGCTCACAGGGGACTAATGAAAAACTGTTTTTT